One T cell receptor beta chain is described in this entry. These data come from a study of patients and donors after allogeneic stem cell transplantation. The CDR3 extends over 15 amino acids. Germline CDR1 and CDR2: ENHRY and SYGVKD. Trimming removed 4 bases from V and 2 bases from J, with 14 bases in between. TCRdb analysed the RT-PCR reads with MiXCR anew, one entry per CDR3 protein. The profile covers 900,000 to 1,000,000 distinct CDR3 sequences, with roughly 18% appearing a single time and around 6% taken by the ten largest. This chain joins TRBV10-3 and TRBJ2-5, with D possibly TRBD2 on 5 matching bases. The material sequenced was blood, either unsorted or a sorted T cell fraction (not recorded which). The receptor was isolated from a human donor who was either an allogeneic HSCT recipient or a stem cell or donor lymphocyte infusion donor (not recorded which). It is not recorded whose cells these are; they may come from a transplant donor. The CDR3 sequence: CAISGSGIEQETQYF. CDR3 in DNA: TGTGCCATCAGTGGATCCGGGATTGAGCAAGAGACCCAGTACTTC.